The TCR beta chain described here comes from a study of T cells after yellow fever vaccination (dated by TCRdb to the late 2010s). A note on the overall study: The SMART-Seq v4 Ultra Low Input RNA kit was used to prepare libraries from fractions with low cell numbers. To track T-cell clones before and after primary and booster YFV17D yellow fever vaccination, bulk TCR alpha and beta repertoires were sequenced longitudinally. Two healthy male donors, one aged 18 to 30 and one aged 30 to 40 years, made up the cohort. Bulk PBMC replicates and cell subsets were isolated from blood drawn at multiple timepoints before and after both primary and secondary immunization.

Beyond this particular receptor, the publication reports: The study included only a couple of donors, which limits how far the findings can be generalized. A small share of clonotypes was detected in both CD4 and CD8 compartments, with the overlap likely arising from convergent recombination. Most clones expanded after primary vaccination (around 96% of CD4 and around 89% of CD8) were re-detected after the booster, suggesting that broad memory maintenance occurred. Computational filtering was needed because FACS-sorted repertoires could contain abundant contaminating clonotypes from the bulk population. The secondary T-cell response was weaker than the primary response but faster, peaking on day 5 instead of day 15.

The sequencing machine was an Illumina NovaSeq 6000. TCR cDNA was synthesized by 5'RACE template switching, which introduced a universal primer site and unique molecular identifiers. cDNA synthesis was primed from both the TCR alpha and TCR beta constant segments. Library amplification involved two PCR steps, and the second step added sample barcodes and sequencing adapters. Sequencing of the libraries was done on either Illumina HiSeq 2500 (2x100 bp) or NovaSeq (2x150 bp). In the paper's pipeline: Reads were demultiplexed and collapsed into UMI consensus sequences with MIGEC, and V(D)J alignment was performed with MiXCR. Vaccine-responding clonotypes were identified with edgeR using replicate PBMC samples, with FDR below 0.01 and a log2 fold change above 5 up to day 15 being required. Bulk clonotypes were assigned CD4 or CD8 identity according to which sequenced CD4 or CD8 repertoire held them at higher abundance. Using fastp trimming at Q25 and MiXCR clonotype assembly, TCRdb reanalyzed the public sequencing data and kept in-frame beta chains. Identical CDR3 protein sequences are pooled into one entry, listed with their most common genes and DNA. It is TCRdb's table, rather than the study itself, that gives the V and J calls and clone size. The sample table lists approximately 170,000 distinct CDR3 sequences, approximately 10% of them with a count of one. 30% to 45% of the sample goes to the ten largest clones.

The treatment or condition tag for this specimen amounts to: live attenuated yellow fever vaccine strain. PBMCs were isolated from peripheral blood using a standard Ficoll-Paque protocol. Dynabeads CD4 and CD8 positive selection kits were used to isolate CD4 and CD8 T-cell fractions. TriZol was used to extract RNA from bulk PBMCs, CD4 and CD8 fractions, and dextramer-positive and dextramer-negative fractions. For CDR1 and CDR2, the germline V gene (reference sequence) lists LNHDA and SQIVND. The CDR3 runs 14 residues from the cysteine to the phenylalanine. The CDR3 DNA has 42 bases and is translated from base 1. The junction carries 11 bases between V and J, which are trimmed by 3 bases and 5 bases respectively. This clonotype was observed a few times. Its antigen is still unknown. Per-nucleotide qualities are absent, and no much larger clonotype sits a single base away.

The V and J segments used are TRBV19 and TRBJ2-1, with the D call perhaps TRBD1 or TRBD2, as 5 bases match in each case. The clonotype comes from a man aged 18 to 29 who received the YFV17D yellow fever vaccine. The sequencing here drew on CD8+ T cells sorted from PBMCs, taken 15 days after the yellow fever booster vaccination. This receptor has the CDR3 CASSIGPGHNEQFF. The nucleotide sequence reads TGTGCCAGTAGTATTGGGCCGGGGCACAATGAGCAGTTCTTC.